These T cell receptor beta chains were read from a single sample in a study of CXCR3-negative and CXCR3-positive naive CD8 T cells. No DNA is given; TCRdb re-called the 5' RACE reads and lists each CDR3 protein once. The table for this sample gives just under 45,000 distinct CDR3 sequences. The sequenced material came from memory CD8+ T cells from blood. These receptors all stem from a human donor in good health. Some clones in this sample may be carry-over from other donors' samples. Each CDR3 is given with its conserved first and last residue.

J gene | V gene | CDR3 protein
TRBJ2-5 | TRBV6-6 | CASSSGLAGLETQYF
TRBJ1-3 | TRBV1 | CTSSQVTGQYHESDTKRGNTIYF
TRBJ2-3 | TRBV20-1 | CSAATIPGQGRADTQYF
TRBJ2-1 | TRBV7-9 | CASSLRQDNEQFF
TRBJ2-7 | TRBV5-1 | CASTWTGAVYEQYF
TRBJ1-1 | TRBV5-1 | CASSLDRGGGTEAFF
TRBJ1-1 | TRBV29-1 | CSGYSNTEAFF
TRBJ2-7 | TRBV18 | CASSSDGGFYEQYF
TRBJ1-1 | TRBV27 | CASSFSQRVGYTEAFF
TRBJ1-5 | TRBV18 | CASATGISNQPQHF
TRBJ2-7 | TRBV7-6 | CASSSGWGLAGAETDEQYF
TRBJ2-5 | TRBV12-3/TRBV12-4 | CASSKGTGLQETQYF
TRBJ2-1 | TRBV28 | CASSLNPANEQFF
TRBJ2-3 | TRBV20-1 | CSARDPGLHTDTQYF
TRBJ2-1 | TRBV20-1 | CSVRLHSDYEQFF